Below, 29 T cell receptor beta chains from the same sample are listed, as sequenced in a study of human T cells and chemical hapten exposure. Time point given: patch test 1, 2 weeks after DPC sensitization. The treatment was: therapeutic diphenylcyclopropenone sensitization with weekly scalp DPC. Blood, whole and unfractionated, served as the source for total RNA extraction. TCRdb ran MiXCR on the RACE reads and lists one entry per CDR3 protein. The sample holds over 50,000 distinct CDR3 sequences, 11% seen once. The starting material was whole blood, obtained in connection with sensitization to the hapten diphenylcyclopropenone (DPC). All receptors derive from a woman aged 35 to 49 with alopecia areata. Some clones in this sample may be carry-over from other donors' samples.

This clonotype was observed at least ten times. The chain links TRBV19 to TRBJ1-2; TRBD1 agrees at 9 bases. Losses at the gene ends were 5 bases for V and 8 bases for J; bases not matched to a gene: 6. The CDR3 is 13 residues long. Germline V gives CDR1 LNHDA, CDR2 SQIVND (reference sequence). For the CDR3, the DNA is TGTGCCAGTAGTTTACAGGGGGCTCAGGGCTACACCTTC. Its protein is CASSLQGAQGYTF.

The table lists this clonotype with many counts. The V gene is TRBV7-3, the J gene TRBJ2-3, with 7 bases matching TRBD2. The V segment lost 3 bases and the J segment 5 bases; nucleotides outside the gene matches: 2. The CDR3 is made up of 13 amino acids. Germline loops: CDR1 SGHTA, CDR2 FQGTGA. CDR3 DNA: TGTGCCAGCAGCTTTAGGGAGGGAGATACGCAGTATTTT. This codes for CASSFREGDTQYF.

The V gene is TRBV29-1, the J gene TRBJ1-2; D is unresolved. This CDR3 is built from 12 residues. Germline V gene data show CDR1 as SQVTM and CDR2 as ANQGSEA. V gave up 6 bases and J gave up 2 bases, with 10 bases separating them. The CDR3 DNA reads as TGCAGCGTCCAGGACGGAAACTATGGCTACACCTTC. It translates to CSVQDGNYGYTF.

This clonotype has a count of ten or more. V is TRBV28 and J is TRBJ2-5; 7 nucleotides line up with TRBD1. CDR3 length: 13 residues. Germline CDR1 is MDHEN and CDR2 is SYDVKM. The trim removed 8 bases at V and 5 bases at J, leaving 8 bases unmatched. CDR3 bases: TGTGCCAGCCGGGACAGACGAGGGGAGACCCAGTACTTC. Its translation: CASRDRRGETQYF.

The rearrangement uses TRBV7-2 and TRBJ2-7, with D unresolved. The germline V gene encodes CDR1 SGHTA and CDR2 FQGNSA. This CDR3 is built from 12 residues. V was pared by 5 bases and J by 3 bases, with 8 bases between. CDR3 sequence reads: CASSPAIYEQYF. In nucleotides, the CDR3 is TGTGCCAGCAGCCCCGCCATCTACGAGCAGTACTTC.

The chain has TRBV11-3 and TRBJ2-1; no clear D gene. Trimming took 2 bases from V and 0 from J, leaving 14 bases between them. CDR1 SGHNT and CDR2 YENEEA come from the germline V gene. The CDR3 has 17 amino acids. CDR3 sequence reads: CASSLMAHDNSYNEQFF. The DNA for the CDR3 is TGTGCCAGCAGCTTAATGGCCCACGACAACTCCTACAATGAGCAGTTCTTC.

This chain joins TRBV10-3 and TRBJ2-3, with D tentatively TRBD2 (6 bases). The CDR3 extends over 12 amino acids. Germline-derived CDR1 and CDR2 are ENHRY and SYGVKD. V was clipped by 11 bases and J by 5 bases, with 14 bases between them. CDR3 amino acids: CACGEFVDTQYF. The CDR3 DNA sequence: TGTGCCTGCGGGGAGTTCGTAGATACGCAGTATTTT.

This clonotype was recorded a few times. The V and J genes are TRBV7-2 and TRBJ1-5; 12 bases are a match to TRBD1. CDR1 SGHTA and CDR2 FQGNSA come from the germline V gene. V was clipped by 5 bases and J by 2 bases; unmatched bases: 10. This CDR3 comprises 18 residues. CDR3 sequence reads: CASSDGTGGVFGNQPQHF. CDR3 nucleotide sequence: TGTGCCAGCAGCGACGGGACAGGGGGCGTCTTTGGCAATCAGCCCCAGCATTTT.

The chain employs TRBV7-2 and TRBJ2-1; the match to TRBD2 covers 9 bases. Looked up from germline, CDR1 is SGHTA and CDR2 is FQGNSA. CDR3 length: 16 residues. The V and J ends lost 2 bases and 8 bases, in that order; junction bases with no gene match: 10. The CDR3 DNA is TGTGCCAGCAGCTTAAATCCCGGGACTAGCATCGATGAGCAGTTCTTC. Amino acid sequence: CASSLNPGTSIDEQFF. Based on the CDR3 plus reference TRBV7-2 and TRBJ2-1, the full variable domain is GAGVSQSPSNKVTEKGKDVELRCDPISGHTALYWYRQSLGQGLEFLIYFQGNSAPDKSGLPSDRFSAERTGGSVSTLTIQRTQQEDSAVYLCASSLNPGTSIDEQFFGPGTRLTVL.

In DNA form, the CDR3 reads TGTGCCAGCAGCGTAGGGCCGGGACAGGGAGGGGAGCAGTACTTC. Translated, it gives CASSVGPGQGGEQYF. V is TRBV9 and J is TRBJ2-7; 9 nucleotides match TRBD1. The CDR3 is 15 residues long. Germline values: CDR1 SGDLS, CDR2 YYNGEE. The junction had 8 bases not matched to a gene; V was cut back by 0 bases and J by 7 bases.

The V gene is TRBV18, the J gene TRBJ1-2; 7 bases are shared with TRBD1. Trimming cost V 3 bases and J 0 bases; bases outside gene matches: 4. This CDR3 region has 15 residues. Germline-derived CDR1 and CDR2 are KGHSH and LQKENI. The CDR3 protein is CASSPPGQTNYGYTF. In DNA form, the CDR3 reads TGTGCCAGCTCACCTCCGGGACAGACTAACTATGGCTACACCTTC. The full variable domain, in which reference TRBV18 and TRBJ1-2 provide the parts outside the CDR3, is NAGVMQNPRHLVRRRGQEARLRCSPMKGHSHVYWYRQLPEEGLKFMVYLQKENIIDESGMPKERFSAEFPKEGPSILRIQQVVRGDSAAYFCASSPPGQTNYGYTFGSGTRLTVV.

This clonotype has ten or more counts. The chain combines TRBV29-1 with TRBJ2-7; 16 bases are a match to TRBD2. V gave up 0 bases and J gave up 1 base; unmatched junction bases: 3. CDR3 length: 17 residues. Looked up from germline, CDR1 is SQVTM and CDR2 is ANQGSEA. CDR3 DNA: TGCAGCGTTGAAGACGGGACTAGCGGGGGGGCTTCCTACGAGCAGTACTTC. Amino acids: CSVEDGTSGGASYEQYF.

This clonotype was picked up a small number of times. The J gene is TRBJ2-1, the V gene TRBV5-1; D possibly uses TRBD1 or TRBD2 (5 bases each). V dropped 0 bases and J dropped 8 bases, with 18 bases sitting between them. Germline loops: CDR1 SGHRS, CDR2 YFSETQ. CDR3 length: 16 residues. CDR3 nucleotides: TGCGCCAGCAGCTTGGCCGTGTCAGGGAGCCTAGATGAGCAGTTCTTC. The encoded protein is CASSLAVSGSLDEQFF.

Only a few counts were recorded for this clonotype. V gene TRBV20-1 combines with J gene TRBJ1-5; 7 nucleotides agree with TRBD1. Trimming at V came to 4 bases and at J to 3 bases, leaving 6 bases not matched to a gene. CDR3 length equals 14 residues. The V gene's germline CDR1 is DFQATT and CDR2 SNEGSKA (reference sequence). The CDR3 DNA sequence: TGCAGTGCTACCCGGGACAGCTTCAATCAGCCCCAGCATTTT. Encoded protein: CSATRDSFNQPQHF.

CDR3 amino acids: CASSQEPETACEQYF. The CDR3 coding sequence is TGCGCCAGCAGCCAAGAACCGGAGACAGCCTGCGAGCAGTACTTC. The chain recombines TRBV4-1 with TRBJ2-7, with D perhaps TRBD1 (5 bases). Germline V CDR1 and CDR2: MGHRA, YSYEKL. V lost 0 bases to trimming and J lost 6 bases, with 15 bases between them. There are 15 residues in the CDR3.

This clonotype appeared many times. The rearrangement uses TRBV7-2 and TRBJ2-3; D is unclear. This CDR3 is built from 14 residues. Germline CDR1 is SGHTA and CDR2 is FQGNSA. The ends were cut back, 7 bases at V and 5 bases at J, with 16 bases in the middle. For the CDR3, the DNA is TGTGCCAGCACCCAGAGTGGGCCGAGAGATACGCAGTATTTT. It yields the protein CASTQSGPRDTQYF.

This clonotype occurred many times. This CDR3 is CASSPPAGGKETQYF. The DNA of the CDR3 is TGTGCCAGCAGCCCTCCAGCCGGGGGGAAAGAGACCCAGTACTTC. This chain uses TRBV7-9 with TRBJ2-5, with 7 bases matching TRBD2. The CDR3 loop spans 15 amino acids. Trimming removed 5 bases from V and 3 bases from J; junction bases left unmatched: 9. CDR1 SEHNR and CDR2 FQNEAQ come from the germline V gene (reference sequence).

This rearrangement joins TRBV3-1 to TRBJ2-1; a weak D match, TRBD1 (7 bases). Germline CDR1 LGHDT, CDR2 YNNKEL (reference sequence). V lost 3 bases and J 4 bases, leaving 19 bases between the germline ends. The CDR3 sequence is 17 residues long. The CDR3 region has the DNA TGTGCCAGCAGCCACTCAAGGGGGCGGGACGAATACAATGAGCAGTTCTTC. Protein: CASSHSRGRDEYNEQFF.

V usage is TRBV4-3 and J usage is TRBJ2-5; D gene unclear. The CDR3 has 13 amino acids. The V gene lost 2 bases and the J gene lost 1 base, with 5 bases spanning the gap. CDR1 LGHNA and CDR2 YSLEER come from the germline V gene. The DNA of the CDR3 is TGCGCCAGCAGCCAACTAGGCCAAGAGACCCAGTACTTC. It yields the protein CASSQLGQETQYF.

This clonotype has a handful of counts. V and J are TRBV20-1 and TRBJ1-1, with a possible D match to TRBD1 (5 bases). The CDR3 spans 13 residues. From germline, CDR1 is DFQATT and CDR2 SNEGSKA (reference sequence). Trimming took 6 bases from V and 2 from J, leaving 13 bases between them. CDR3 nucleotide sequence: TGCAGTGCCCCGATCGGGACCAACACTGAAGCTTTCTTT. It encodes CSAPIGTNTEAFF.

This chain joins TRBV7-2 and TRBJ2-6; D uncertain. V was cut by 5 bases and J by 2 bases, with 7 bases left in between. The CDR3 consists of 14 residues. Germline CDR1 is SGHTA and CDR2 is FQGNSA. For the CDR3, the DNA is TGTGCCAGCAGCGCCCTAGCTGGGGCCAACGTCCTGACTTTC. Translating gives CASSALAGANVLTF.

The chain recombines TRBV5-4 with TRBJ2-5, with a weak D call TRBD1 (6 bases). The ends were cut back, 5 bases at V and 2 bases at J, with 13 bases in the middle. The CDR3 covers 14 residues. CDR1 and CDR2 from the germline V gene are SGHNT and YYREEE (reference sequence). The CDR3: CASSSDRRQETQYF. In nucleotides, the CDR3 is TGTGCCAGCAGTTCCGACAGGAGACAAGAGACCCAGTACTTC.

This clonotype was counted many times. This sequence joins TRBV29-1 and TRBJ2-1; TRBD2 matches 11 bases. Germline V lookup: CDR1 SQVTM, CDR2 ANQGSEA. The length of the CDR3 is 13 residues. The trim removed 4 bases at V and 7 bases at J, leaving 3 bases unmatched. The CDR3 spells CSVALAGGNEQFF. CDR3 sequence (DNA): TGCAGCGTTGCTCTAGCGGGAGGAAATGAGCAGTTCTTC.

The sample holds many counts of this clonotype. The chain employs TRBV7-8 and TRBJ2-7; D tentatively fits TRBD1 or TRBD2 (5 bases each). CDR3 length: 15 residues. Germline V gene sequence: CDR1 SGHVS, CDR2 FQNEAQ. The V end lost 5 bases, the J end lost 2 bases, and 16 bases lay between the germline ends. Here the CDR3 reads CASSGPTRGAYEQYF. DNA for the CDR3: TGTGCCAGCAGCGGTCCTACGCGAGGGGCCTACGAGCAGTACTTC.

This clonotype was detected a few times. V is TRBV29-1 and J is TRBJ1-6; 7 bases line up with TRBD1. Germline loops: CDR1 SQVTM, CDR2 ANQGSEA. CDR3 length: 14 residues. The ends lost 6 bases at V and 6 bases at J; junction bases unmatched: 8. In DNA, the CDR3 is TGCAGCGTGAAAGACAGGGACGGTAATTCACCCCTCCACTTT. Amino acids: CSVKDRDGNSPLHF.

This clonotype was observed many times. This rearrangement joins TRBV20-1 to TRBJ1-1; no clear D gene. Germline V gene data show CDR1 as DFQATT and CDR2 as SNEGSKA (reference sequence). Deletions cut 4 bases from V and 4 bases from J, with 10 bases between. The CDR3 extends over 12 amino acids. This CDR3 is CSANSGVTEAFF. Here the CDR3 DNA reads TGCAGTGCTAACTCCGGGGTCACTGAAGCTTTCTTT.

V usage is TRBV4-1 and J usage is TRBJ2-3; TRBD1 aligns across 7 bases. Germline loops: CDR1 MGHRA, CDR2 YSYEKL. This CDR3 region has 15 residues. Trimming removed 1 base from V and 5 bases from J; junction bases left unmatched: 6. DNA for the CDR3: TGCGCCAGCAGCCAAGTCGACAGGGCGGGAGATACGCAGTATTTT. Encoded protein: CASSQVDRAGDTQYF.

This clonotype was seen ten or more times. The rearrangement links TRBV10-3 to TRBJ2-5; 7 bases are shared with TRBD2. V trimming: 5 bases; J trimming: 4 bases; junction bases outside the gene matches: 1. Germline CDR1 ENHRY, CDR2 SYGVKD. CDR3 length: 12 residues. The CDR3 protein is CAISPGGETQYF. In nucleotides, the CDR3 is TGTGCCATCAGTCCGGGGGGAGAGACCCAGTACTTC.

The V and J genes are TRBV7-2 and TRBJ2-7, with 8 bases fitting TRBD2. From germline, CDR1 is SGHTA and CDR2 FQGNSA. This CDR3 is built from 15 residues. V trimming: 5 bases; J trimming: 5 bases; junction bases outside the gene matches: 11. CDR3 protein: CASSPRTSYSNEQYF. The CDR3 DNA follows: TGTGCCAGCAGCCCCCGGACTAGCTATAGCAACGAGCAGTACTTC.